What follows describes a single T cell receptor beta chain. The sample belongs to a study of cytomegalovirus exposure and HLA in healthy donors. In the study overall: Earlier sequencing of 150 million to 200 million T cells yielded roughly 100 million unique TCR beta sequences.

The primer mix had 60 Vbeta and 13 Jbeta primers. In the original workflow: About 10 million shared chains were among the approximately 76 million unique TCR beta chains that a later analysis counted. Profiling relied on immunoSEQ multiplex PCR, and the TCRdb table lists in-frame clones only, not all of them. From that table come the V and J calls and clone size; the DNA was used to work out D and trimming. The table lists about 270,000 clones, under 80% of them singletons. The CDR3 has 17 residues. Germline-derived CDR1 and CDR2 are SGDLS and YYNGEE. Germline trimming cut 3 bases from V and 4 bases from J; bases unmatched to any gene: 12.

The V call is TRBV9, the J call TRBJ2-3; TRBD2 agrees at 9 bases. Sequenced material: PBMCs. The TCR was taken from a female donor in good health and CMV-seronegative. The CDR3 loop reads CASSGLDSGSVADTQYF. CDR3 coding DNA: TGTGCCAGCAGCGGGTTAGATAGCGGGAGCGTGGCAGATACGCAGTATTTT.